The entry that follows covers one T cell receptor (beta chain) sequence. Its antigen remains unknown. This specimen comes from a study of shared clonotypes between healthy human individuals. General study points: Represented diversity, genetic and exposure-history alike, was limited by few donors.

The naive CD8 population came from CD45RO-negative cells selected for CCR7, without terminally differentiated effector memory CD45RA+ cells. Trimming cost V 4 bases and J 6 bases; bases outside gene matches: 9. Germline CDR1 LGHNA, CDR2 YNFKEQ. The CDR3 spans 15 residues. The run depth of the assay was deep. Each PCR replicate from the sorted subsets contained roughly 210 ng DNA, which is about 30,000 T cell genomes. As processed by the authors: ImmunoSEQ yielded junction-only sequences lacking quality scores, so filtering differed. The assay was immunoSEQ multiplex PCR, and TCRdb's table has in-frame clones only and misses some. The DNA gave D and trimming, while V, J and clone size come from that table. The sample carries 550,000 to 600,000 clones, 95% to 98% recorded once.

Sample: naive CD8+ T cells sorted from blood. The chain couples TRBV4-2 to TRBJ2-4; TRBD1 matches at 7 bases. The TCR comes from a young man in good health. The CDR3 is CASSPDRIGVNIQYF. CDR3 nucleotide sequence: TGTGCCAGCAGCCCGGACAGGATAGGGGTAAACATTCAGTACTTC.